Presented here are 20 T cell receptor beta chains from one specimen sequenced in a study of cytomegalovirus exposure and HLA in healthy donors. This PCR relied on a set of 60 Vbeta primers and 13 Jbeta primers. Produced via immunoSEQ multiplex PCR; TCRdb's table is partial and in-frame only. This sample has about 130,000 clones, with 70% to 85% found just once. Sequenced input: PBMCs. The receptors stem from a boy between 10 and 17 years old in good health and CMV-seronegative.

DNA for the CDR3: TGTGCCAGCAGTTACCGACTAGACCGCGAGCAGTACTTC. This translates into CASSYRLDREQYF. This chain joins TRBV6-5 and TRBJ2-5; D perhaps matches TRBD2 (6 bases). TRBJ2-7 explains the end of the DNA better; the J call may be wrong. The CDR3 contains 13 residues. Germline assignment: CDR1 MNHEY and CDR2 SVGAGI.

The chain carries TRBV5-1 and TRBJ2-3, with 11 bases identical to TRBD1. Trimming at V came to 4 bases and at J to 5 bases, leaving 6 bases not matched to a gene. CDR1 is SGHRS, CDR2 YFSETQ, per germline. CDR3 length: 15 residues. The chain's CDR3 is CASSTGQGAIDTQYF. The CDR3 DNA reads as TGCGCCAGCAGCACAGGACAGGGGGCGATAGATACGCAGTATTTT. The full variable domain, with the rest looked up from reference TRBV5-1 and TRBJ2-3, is KAGVTQTPRYLIKTRGQQVTLSCSPISGHRSVSWYQQTPGQGLQFLFEYFSETQRNKGNFPGRFSGRQFSNSRSEMNVSTLELGDSALYLCASSTGQGAIDTQYFGPGTRLTVL.

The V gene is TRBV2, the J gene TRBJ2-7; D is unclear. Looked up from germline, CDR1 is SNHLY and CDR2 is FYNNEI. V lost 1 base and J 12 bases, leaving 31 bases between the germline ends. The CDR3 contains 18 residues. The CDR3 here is CASSEVFPQESRSGGPYF. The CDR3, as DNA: TGTGCCAGCAGTGAAGTGTTCCCCCAGGAATCACGTTCAGGTGGGCCGTACTTC. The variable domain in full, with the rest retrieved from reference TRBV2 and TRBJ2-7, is EPEVTQTPSHQVTQMGQEVILRCVPISNHLYFYWYRQILGQKVEFLVSFYNNEISEKSEIFDDQFSVERPDGSNFTLKIRSTKLEDSAMYFCASSEVFPQESRSGGPYFGPGTRLTVT.

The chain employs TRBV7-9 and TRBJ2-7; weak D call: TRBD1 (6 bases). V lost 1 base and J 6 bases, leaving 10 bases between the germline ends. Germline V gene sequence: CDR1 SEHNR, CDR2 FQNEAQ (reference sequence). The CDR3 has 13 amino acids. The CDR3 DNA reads TGTGCCAGCAGCTTAGAGTTCAGGGGCGAGCAGTACTTC. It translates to CASSLEFRGEQYF.

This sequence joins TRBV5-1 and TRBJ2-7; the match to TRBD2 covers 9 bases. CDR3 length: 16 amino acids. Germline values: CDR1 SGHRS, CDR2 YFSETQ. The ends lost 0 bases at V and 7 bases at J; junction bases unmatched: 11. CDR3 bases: TGCGCCAGCAGCTTGGCAGTAGCGGGGGCCCGGGGGGAGCAGTACTTC. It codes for CASSLAVAGARGEQYF.

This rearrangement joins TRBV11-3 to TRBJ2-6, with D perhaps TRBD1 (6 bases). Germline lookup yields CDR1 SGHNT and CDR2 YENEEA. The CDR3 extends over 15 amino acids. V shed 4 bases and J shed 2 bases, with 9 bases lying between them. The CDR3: CASSSTGAGANVLTF. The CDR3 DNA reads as TGTGCCAGCAGCTCGACAGGAGCTGGGGCCAACGTCCTGACTTTC.

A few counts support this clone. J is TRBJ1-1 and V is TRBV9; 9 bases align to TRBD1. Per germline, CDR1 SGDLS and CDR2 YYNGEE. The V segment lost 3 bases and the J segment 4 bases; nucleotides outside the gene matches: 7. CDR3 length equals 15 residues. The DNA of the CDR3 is TGTGCCAGCAGCGGGACAGGGGCGGGTGGCACTGAAGCTTTCTTT. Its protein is CASSGTGAGGTEAFF.

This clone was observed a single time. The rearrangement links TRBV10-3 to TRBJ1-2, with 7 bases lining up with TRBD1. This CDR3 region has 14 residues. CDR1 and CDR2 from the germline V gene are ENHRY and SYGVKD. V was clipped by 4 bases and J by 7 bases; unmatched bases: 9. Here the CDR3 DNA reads TGTGCCATCAGTGCGCCTGACAGGGAGCCTGGCTACACCTTC. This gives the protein CAISAPDREPGYTF.

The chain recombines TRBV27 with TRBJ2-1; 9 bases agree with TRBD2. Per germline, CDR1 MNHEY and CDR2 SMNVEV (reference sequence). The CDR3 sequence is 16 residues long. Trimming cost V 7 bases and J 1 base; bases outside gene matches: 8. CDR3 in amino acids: CASTHGLAGSYNEQFF. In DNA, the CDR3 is TGTGCCAGCACCCATGGGCTAGCGGGATCCTACAATGAGCAGTTCTTC.

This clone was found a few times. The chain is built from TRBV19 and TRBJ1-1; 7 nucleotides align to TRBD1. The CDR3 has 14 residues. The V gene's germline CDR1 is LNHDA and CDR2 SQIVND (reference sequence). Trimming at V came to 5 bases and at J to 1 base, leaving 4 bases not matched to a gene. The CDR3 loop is CASSYGQANTEAFF. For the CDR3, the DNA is TGTGCCAGTAGTTATGGACAGGCGAACACTGAAGCTTTCTTT.

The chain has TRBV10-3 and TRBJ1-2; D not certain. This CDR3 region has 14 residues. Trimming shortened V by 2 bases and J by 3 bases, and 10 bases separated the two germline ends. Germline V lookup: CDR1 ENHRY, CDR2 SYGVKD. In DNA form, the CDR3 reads TGTGCCATCAGTGAGGACCGGGAGGACTATGGCTACACCTTC. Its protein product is CAISEDREDYGYTF.

The chain's CDR3 is CASSEVGGEQYF. As DNA, the CDR3 is TGTGCCAGCAGTGAAGTCGGGGGGGAGCAGTACTTC. The V and J genes are TRBV6-1 and TRBJ2-7; 7 nucleotides align to TRBD2. V was clipped by 1 base and J by 7 bases; unmatched bases: 1. This CDR3 spans 12 amino acids. In germline, CDR1 is MNHNS, CDR2 SASEGT.

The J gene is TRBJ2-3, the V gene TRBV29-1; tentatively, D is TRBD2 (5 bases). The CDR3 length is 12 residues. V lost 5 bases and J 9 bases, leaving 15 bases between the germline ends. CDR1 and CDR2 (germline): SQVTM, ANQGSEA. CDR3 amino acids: CSVKMTEETQYF. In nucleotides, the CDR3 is TGCAGCGTTAAAATGACGGAGGAGACGCAGTATTTT.

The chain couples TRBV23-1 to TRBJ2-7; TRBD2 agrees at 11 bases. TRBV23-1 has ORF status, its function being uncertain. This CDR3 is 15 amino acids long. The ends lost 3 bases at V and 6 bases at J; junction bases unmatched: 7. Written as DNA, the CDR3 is TGCGCCAGCAGTCAGTCCGGGACTAGCGGTGGCGAGCAGTACTTC. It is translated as CASSQSGTSGGEQYF.

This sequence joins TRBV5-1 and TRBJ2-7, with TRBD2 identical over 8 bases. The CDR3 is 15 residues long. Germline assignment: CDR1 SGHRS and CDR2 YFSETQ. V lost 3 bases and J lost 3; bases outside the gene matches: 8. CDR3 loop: CASSSGGVGHYEQYF. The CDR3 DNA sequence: TGCGCCAGCAGCTCGGGAGGGGTGGGCCACTACGAGCAGTACTTC.

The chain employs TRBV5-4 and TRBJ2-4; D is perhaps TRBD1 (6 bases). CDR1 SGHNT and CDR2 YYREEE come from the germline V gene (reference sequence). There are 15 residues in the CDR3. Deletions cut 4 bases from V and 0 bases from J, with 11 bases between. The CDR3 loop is CASSMVGAAKNIQYF. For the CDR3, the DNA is TGTGCCAGCAGCATGGTGGGGGCAGCCAAAAACATTCAGTACTTC.

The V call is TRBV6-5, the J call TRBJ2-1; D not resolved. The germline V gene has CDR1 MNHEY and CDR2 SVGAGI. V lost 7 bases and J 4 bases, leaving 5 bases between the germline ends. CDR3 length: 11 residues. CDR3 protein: CASTRYNEQFF. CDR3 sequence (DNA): TGTGCCAGCACTAGGTACAATGAGCAGTTCTTC.

The CDR3 region is CASSLAGGPNAEQFF. The DNA for the CDR3 is TGTGCCAGCAGCCTAGCGGGAGGGCCAAATGCTGAGCAGTTCTTC. The gene calls are TRBV5-4 and TRBJ2-1, with 12 positions matching TRBD2. CDR3 length: 15 residues. J gave up 9 bases and V 4 bases, and 8 bases lay outside the gene matches. From germline, CDR1 is SGHNT and CDR2 YYREEE (reference sequence).

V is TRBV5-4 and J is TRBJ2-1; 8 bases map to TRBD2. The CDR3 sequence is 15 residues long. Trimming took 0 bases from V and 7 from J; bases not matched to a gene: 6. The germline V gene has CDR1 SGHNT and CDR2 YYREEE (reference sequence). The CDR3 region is CASSLGRGRWNEQFF. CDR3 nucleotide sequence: TGTGCCAGCAGCTTGGGGCGCGGGAGGTGGAATGAGCAGTTCTTC.

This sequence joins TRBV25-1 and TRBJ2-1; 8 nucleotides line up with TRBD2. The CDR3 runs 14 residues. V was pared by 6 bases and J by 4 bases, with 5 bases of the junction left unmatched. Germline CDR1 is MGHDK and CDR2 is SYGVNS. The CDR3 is CASRGSGDYNEQFF. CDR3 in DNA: TGTGCCAGCAGGGGTAGCGGGGATTACAATGAGCAGTTCTTC.